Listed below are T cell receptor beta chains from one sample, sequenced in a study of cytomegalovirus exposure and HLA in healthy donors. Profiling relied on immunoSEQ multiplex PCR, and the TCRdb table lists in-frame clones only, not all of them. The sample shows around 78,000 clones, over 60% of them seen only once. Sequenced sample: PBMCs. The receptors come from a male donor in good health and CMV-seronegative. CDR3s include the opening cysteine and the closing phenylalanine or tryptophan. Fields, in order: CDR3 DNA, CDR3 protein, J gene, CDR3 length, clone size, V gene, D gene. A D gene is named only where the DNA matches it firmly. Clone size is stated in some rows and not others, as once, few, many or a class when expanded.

cdr3_nt: TGTGCCAGCAACCAAGAAGCGGGGGAGGACGAGCAGTACTTC; cdr3_aa: CASNQEAGEDEQYF; j_call: TRBJ2-7; cdr3_length: 14; clone_size: .; v_call: TRBV7-2; d_call: TRBD2
cdr3_nt: TGTGCCAGCAGCACCCGACAGGGGGCGGGTTTTGGCACTGAAGCTTTCTTT; cdr3_aa: CASSTRQGAGFGTEAFF; j_call: TRBJ1-1; cdr3_length: 17; clone_size: few; v_call: TRBV7-2; d_call: TRBD1
cdr3_nt: TGCGCCAGCAGCCAGGGGACAGGGGGCTGGGAGACCCAGTACTTC; cdr3_aa: CASSQGTGGWETQYF; j_call: TRBJ2-5; cdr3_length: 15; clone_size: .; v_call: TRBV4-3; d_call: TRBD1
cdr3_nt: TGTGCCAGTAGTATCAACTGGGCTAGCAATCAGCCCCAGCATTTT; cdr3_aa: CASSINWASNQPQHF; j_call: TRBJ1-5; cdr3_length: 15; clone_size: .; v_call: TRBV19; d_call: .
cdr3_nt: TGTGCCAGCAGCCGGAGCTCCTACAATGAGCAGTTCTTC; cdr3_aa: CASSRSSYNEQFF; j_call: TRBJ2-1; cdr3_length: 13; clone_size: .; v_call: TRBV11-3; d_call: .
cdr3_nt: TGTGCCTGGAGCCGGGAGACCCAGTACTTC; cdr3_aa: CAWSRETQYF; j_call: TRBJ2-5; cdr3_length: 10; clone_size: .; v_call: TRBV30; d_call: .
cdr3_nt: TGTGCCAGTAGTATGTCCCGGGACAGGGGGCATGGCTACCCCTTC; cdr3_aa: CASSMSRDRGHGYPF; j_call: TRBJ1-2; cdr3_length: 15; clone_size: once; v_call: TRBV19; d_call: TRBD1
cdr3_nt: TGTGCCACCTATCCAGGGTCGGATGGGACCCAGTACTTC; cdr3_aa: CATYPGSDGTQYF; j_call: TRBJ2-5; cdr3_length: 13; clone_size: .; v_call: TRBV10-3; d_call: .
cdr3_nt: TGTGCCAGCAGTGGAATGGGACTAGCGGGAGATTCTGCAGATACGCAGTATTTT; cdr3_aa: CASSGMGLAGDSADTQYF; j_call: TRBJ2-3; cdr3_length: 18; clone_size: .; v_call: TRBV2; d_call: TRBD2
cdr3_nt: TGTGCCAGCAGTGCTTATAGGACAGGACCCCCTAACTATGGCTACACCTTC; cdr3_aa: CASSAYRTGPPNYGYTF; j_call: TRBJ1-2; cdr3_length: 17; clone_size: .; v_call: TRBV6-1; d_call: TRBD1
cdr3_nt: TGTGCCAGCAGCGTAGTTGGCAGGGGAACCGGGGAGCTGTTTTTT; cdr3_aa: CASSVVGRGTGELFF; j_call: TRBJ2-2; cdr3_length: 15; clone_size: .; v_call: TRBV9; d_call: .
cdr3_nt: TGTGCCAGTAGTTCTCAGACTCTCGGGTGGGCAGATACGCAGTATTTT; cdr3_aa: CASSSQTLGWADTQYF; j_call: TRBJ2-3; cdr3_length: 16; clone_size: .; v_call: TRBV19; d_call: .
cdr3_nt: TGTGCCAGCAGCTTATGGGACAGCCAAGAGACCCAGTACTTC; cdr3_aa: CASSLWDSQETQYF; j_call: TRBJ2-5; cdr3_length: 14; clone_size: .; v_call: TRBV7-2; d_call: TRBD1
cdr3_nt: TGTGCCAGTAGTCCGGGACTAGCATCAGAGACCCAGTACTTC; cdr3_aa: CASSPGLASETQYF; j_call: TRBJ2-5; cdr3_length: 14; clone_size: .; v_call: TRBV19; d_call: TRBD2
cdr3_nt: TGCGCCAGCAGCTTGGTACAGACGAACACCGGGGAGCTGTTTTTT; cdr3_aa: CASSLVQTNTGELFF; j_call: TRBJ2-2; cdr3_length: 15; clone_size: .; v_call: TRBV5-1; d_call: .
cdr3_nt: TGTGCCAGCAGCAGGACTAGCGGGGGGAATGAGGATGAGCAGTTCTTC; cdr3_aa: CASSRTSGGNEDEQFF; j_call: TRBJ2-1; cdr3_length: 16; clone_size: .; v_call: TRBV7-9; d_call: TRBD2
cdr3_nt: TGCAGCGTTGGACTTTCTAGCGGCTACGAGCAGTACTTC; cdr3_aa: CSVGLSSGYEQYF; j_call: TRBJ2-7; cdr3_length: 13; clone_size: few; v_call: TRBV29-1; d_call: TRBD2
cdr3_nt: TGTGCCAGTACCATAGGGACAGGGGGTATGAACACTGAAGCTTTCTTT; cdr3_aa: CASTIGTGGMNTEAFF; j_call: TRBJ1-1; cdr3_length: 16; clone_size: .; v_call: TRBV19; d_call: TRBD1
cdr3_nt: TGTGCCAGCAGTTCAACTGAGGGCTACACCTTC; cdr3_aa: CASSSTEGYTF; j_call: TRBJ1-2; cdr3_length: 11; clone_size: .; v_call: TRBV28; d_call: .
cdr3_nt: TGTGCCTGGAGTAGGAGGACGGCGGAGAATTCACCCCTCCACTTT; cdr3_aa: CAWSRRTAENSPLHF; j_call: TRBJ1-6; cdr3_length: 15; clone_size: .; v_call: TRBV30; d_call: .
cdr3_nt: TGTGCCAGCTCACCATCGGGGGATGAAAAACTGTTTTTT; cdr3_aa: CASSPSGDEKLFF; j_call: TRBJ1-4; cdr3_length: 13; clone_size: .; v_call: TRBV18; d_call: .
cdr3_nt: TGCGCCAGCAGTCAATTGAGGGACACTGAAGCTTTCTTT; cdr3_aa: CASSQLRDTEAFF; j_call: TRBJ1-1; cdr3_length: 13; clone_size: once; v_call: TRBV5-1; d_call: .
cdr3_nt: TGTGCCAGCAGCATAATGGGACTAGCATCTGAGCAGTTCTTC; cdr3_aa: CASSIMGLASEQFF; j_call: TRBJ2-1; cdr3_length: 14; clone_size: once; v_call: TRBV7-2; d_call: TRBD2
cdr3_nt: TGTGCCAGCTCACGATCCGGGACAGAAAATCAGCCCCAGCATTTT; cdr3_aa: CASSRSGTENQPQHF; j_call: TRBJ1-5; cdr3_length: 15; clone_size: .; v_call: TRBV18; d_call: TRBD1